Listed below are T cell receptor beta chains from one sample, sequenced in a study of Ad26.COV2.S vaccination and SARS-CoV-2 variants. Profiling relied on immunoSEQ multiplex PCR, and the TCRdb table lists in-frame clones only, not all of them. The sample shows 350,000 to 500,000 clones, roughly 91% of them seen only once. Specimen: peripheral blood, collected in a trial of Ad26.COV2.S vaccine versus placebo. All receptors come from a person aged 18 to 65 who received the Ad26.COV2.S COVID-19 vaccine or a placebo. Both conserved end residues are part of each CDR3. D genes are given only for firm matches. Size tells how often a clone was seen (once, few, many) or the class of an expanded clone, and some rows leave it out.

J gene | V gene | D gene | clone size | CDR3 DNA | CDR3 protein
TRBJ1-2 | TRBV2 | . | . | TGTGCCAGCCTATCCAGGGTTGAATCCTATGGCTACACCTTC | CASLSRVESYGYTF
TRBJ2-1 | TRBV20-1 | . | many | TGCAGTCCTTGGGACAATGAGCAGTTCTTC | CSPWDNEQFF
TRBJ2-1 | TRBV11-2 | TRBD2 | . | TGTGCCAGCAGCTTAAGTCGGGCGGGAGGAATTAAAGAGCAGTTCTTC | CASSLSRAGGIKEQFF
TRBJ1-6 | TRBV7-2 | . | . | TGTGCCAGCAGAAAGACAGACGCTTCACCCCTCCACTTT | CASRKTDASPLHF
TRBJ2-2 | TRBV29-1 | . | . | TGCAGCGTTGCTGTGGGCACCGGGGAGCTGTTTTTT | CSVAVGTGELFF
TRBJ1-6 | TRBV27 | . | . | TGTGCCAGCAGTTTAAACGGTTCACCCCTCCACTTT | CASSLNGSPLHF
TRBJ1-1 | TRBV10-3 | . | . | TGTGCCATCAGTGGGGGACGGTTGAACACTGAAGCTTTCTTT | CAISGGRLNTEAFF
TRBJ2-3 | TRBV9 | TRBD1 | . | TGTGCCAGCAGCGCGACAGGGGCCGTCGGCACAGATACGCAGTATTTT | CASSATGAVGTDTQYF
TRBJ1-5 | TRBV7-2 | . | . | TGTGCCAGCAGCCCGGGGGGGGGAAATCAGCCCCAGCATTTT | CASSPGGGNQPQHF
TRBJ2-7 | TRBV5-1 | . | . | TGCGCCAGCAGCTACGGCCGGGACACCCACTCCGACGAGCAGTACTTC | CASSYGRDTHSDEQYF
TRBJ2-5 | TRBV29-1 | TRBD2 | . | TGCAGCATTACGGGAGGAGCGGGAGTGCGGGAGACCCAGTACTTC | CSITGGAGVRETQYF
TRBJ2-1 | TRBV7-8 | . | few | TGTGCCAGCAGCTTTTTAGCGGAGTTTTTCAATGAGCAGTTCTTC | CASSFLAEFFNEQFF
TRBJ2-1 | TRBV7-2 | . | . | TGTGCCAGCAGCTTATACACCTACAATGAGCAGTTCTTC | CASSLYTYNEQFF
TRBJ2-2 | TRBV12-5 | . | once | TGTGCTAGTGGTTTGGGGCACAACACCGGGGAGCTGTTTTTT | CASGLGHNTGELFF
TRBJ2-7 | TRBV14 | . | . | TGTGCCAGCAGCCTCGGGGCCCGTGCGGGCGCAGGCGAGCAGTACTTC | CASSLGARAGAGEQYF
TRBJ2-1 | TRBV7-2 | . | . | TGTGCCAGCCTCGGTAGCGGTGTGGGAAATGAGCAGTTCTTC | CASLGSGVGNEQFF
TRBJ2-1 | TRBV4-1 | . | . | TGCGCCAGCAGCCTCGAAGTATCAGGGTCCGGTGAGCAGTTCTTC | CASSLEVSGSGEQFF
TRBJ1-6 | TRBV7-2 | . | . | TGTGCCAGCAGCCCATCCGGGGGGGCCCCCAAACCCCTCCACTTT | CASSPSGGAPKPLHF
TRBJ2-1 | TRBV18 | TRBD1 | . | TGTGCCAGCTCACCGGAGCGGGACAGGGTCAATGAGCAGTTCTTC | CASSPERDRVNEQFF
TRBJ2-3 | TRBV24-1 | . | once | TGTGCCACCAGTGACAGGGGATACACAGATACGCAGTATTTT | CATSDRGYTDTQYF
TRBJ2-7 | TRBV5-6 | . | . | TGTGCCAGCAGCTATTCGACTGTTCTCGAGCAGTACTTC | CASSYSTVLEQYF
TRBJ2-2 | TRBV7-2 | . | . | TGTGCCAGCGGGACTCGGGTGATGGGCACCGGGGAGCTGTTTTTT | CASGTRVMGTGELFF
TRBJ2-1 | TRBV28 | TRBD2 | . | TGTGCCAGCATAGCGGGAGGGTCCTACAATGAGCAGTTCTTC | CASIAGGSYNEQFF
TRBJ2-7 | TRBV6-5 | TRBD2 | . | TGTGCCACAGCGGGGGAGAGCGACTCCTACGAGCAGTACTTC | CATAGESDSYEQYF
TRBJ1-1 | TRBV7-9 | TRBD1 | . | TGTGCCAGCAGCCCCCGACAGGGGGACACTGAAGCTTTCTTT | CASSPRQGDTEAFF
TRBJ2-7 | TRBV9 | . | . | TGTGCCAGCAGCGTAGGGGCAACCCTGGACTACGAGCAGTACTTC | CASSVGATLDYEQYF
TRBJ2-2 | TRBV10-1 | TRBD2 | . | TGCGCCAGCAGTGGCGCGGGAGGGGGCACCGGGGAGCTGTTTTTT | CASSGAGGGTGELFF
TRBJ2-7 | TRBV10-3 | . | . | TGTGCCATCAGTGAGCCAGGAGCGGCCGCTTCCTACGAGCAGTACTTC | CAISEPGAAASYEQYF
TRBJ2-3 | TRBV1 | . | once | TGCACCAGCAGCCAAGATCTCCAGGCCCACACAGATACGCAGTATTTT | CTSSQDLQAHTDTQYF
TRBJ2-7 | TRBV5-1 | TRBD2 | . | TGCGCCAGCAGCTTAGCGGGAGACGGCATCGAGCAGTACTTC | CASSLAGDGIEQYF
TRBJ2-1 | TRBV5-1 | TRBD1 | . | TGCGCCAGCAGCCCCCTAGGACAGGGGAGAAAGCAGTTCTTC | CASSPLGQGRKQFF
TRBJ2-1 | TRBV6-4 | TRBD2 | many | TGTGCCAGCAGTGCCGCGATGCGGGAGGGATCCTACAATGAGCAGTTCTTC | CASSAAMREGSYNEQFF
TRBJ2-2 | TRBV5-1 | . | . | TGCGCCAGCAGCTTGGGCAGGGCCACCGGGGAGCTGTTTTTT | CASSLGRATGELFF
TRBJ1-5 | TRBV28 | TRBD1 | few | TGTGCCAGCAGTTTGTGGGACAGTCAGTCGTTGTATAGCAATCAGCCCCAGCATTTT | CASSLWDSQSLYSNQPQHF
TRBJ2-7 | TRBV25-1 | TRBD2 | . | TGTGCCAGCAGTGAATGGGAGCGGGAGGGCCTGAGCTCCTACGAGCAGTACTTC | CASSEWEREGLSSYEQYF
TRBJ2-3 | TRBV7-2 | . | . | TGTGCCAGCAGCCCCCTGGGCGGAAGAAGCACAGATACGCAGTATTTT | CASSPLGGRSTDTQYF
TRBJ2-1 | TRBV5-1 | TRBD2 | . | TGCGCCAGCAGCAGGACTAGCGGGTTTGATGAGCAGTTCTTC | CASSRTSGFDEQFF
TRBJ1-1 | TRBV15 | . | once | TGTGCCACCAGCAGAAGCCAGGGGATGAACACTGAAGCTTTCTTT | CATSRSQGMNTEAFF
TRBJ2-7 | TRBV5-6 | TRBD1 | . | TGTGCCAGCAGCTTGGTACAGGGGGCTTACGAGCAGTACTTC | CASSLVQGAYEQYF
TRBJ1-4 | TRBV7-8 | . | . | TGTGCCTCGCAGGGGGAAAAACTGTTTTTT | CASQGEKLFF
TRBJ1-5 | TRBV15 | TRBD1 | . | TGTGCCACCAGCAGAGAGGGACAGTGGAGCGGTCAGCCCCAGCATTTT | CATSREGQWSGQPQHF
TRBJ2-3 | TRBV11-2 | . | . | TGTGCCAGCAGCTTTAATCCGGACACAGATACGCAGTATTTT | CASSFNPDTDTQYF
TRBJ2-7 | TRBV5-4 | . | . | TGTGCCAGCAGCTCCGGACGGACCTACGAGCAGTACTTC | CASSSGRTYEQYF
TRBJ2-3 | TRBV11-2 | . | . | TGTGCCAGCAGCTTCGGCGGCACGAGGCGCGGAGATACGCAGTATTTT | CASSFGGTRRGDTQYF
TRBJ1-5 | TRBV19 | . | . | TGTGCCAGTAGTATCGCCGGGGGCAATCAGCCCCAGCATTTT | CASSIAGGNQPQHF
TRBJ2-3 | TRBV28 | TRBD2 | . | TGTGCCAGCCCGACTAGCGGGAGGCCGATAACCACAGATACGCAGTATTTT | CASPTSGRPITTDTQYF
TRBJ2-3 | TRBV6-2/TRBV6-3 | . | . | TGTGCCAGCAGTTACGTAGTAGGCCATGACCCTACAGATACGCAGTATTTT | CASSYVVGHDPTDTQYF
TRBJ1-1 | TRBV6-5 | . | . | TGTGCCAGCAGTTATTCCCCCAAGAACACTGAAGCTTTCTTT | CASSYSPKNTEAFF
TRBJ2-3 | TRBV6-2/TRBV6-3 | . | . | TGTGCCAGCAGTTACGGAAGATTCGATACGCAGTATTTT | CASSYGRFDTQYF
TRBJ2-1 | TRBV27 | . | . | TGTGCCAGCTGCTCAGCGTCGGCGGGAACTAACAATGAGCAGTTCTTC | CASCSASAGTNNEQFF
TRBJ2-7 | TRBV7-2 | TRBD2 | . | TGTGCCAGCAGTCGAGATGGGGGAGCGGGAGAGCAGTACTTC | CASSRDGGAGEQYF
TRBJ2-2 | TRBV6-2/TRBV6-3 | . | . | TGTGCCAGCAGTTTAATTATCCCACGGAGCACCGGGGAGCTGTTTTTT | CASSLIIPRSTGELFF
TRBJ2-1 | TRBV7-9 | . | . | TGTGCCAGCAGCTTCTCCCTCAATGAGCAGTTCTTC | CASSFSLNEQFF
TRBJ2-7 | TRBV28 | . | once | TGTGCCAGCAGTCCGCTTGGCACTTTCTCTCAACCCCCCTACGAGCAGTACTTC | CASSPLGTFSQPPYEQYF
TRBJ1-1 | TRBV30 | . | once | TGTGCCTGGAGTAGTGGGCCGAACACTGAAGCTTTCTTT | CAWSSGPNTEAFF
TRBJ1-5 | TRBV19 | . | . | TGTGCCAGTAGTATAGACGGAGGGGATCAGCCCCAGCATTTT | CASSIDGGDQPQHF
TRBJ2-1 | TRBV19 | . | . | TGTGCCAGTAGTCCAGTGCGGGGTTCCAATGAGCAGTTCTTC | CASSPVRGSNEQFF
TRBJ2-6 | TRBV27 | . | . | TGTGCCAGCAGTGGGACAACCTCTGGGGCCAACGTCCTGACTTTC | CASSGTTSGANVLTF
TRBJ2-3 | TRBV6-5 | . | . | TGTGCCGCCCAAACTGGGGGATACACAGATACGCAGTATTTT | CAAQTGGYTDTQYF